This T cell receptor beta chain was observed in a study of technical replicates of blood from a few donors. Germline-derived CDR1 and CDR2 are KGHSH and LQKENI. The V and J ends lost 4 bases and 1 base, in that order; junction bases with no gene match: 9. This CDR3 spans 17 amino acids. Profiling relied on immunoSEQ multiplex PCR, and the TCRdb table lists in-frame clones only, not all of them. The profile shows approximately 76,000 clones, roughly 85% of them singletons. The rearrangement joins TRBV18 to TRBJ2-2, with 7 nucleotides matching TRBD1. The sample comprised PBMCs. The clonotype originates from a human donor in good health. Some clones in this sample may be carry-over from other donors' samples. CDR3 amino acids: CASSRYSGGENTGELFF. The CDR3, as DNA: TGTGCCAGCTCACGATACTCAGGGGGAGAGAACACCGGGGAGCTGTTTTTT.